This record looks at one T cell receptor (beta chain) sequence and its context. Profiling relied on immunoSEQ multiplex PCR, and the TCRdb table lists in-frame clones only, not all of them. This table has about 310,000 clones, approximately 89% appearing once. This specimen belongs to a study of blood T cell repertoires in COVID-19. Study-wide background: PBMCs, B-cell-depleted T cells, or T cells provided the cDNA or gDNA that made up the material.

Study members were between roughly 18 and 89 years old and lived in approximately 25 US regions. Participants were placed into cohorts based on the clinical history they reported. Trimming left V 2 bases short and J 1 base short, with 11 bases between. Germline values: CDR1 SNHLY, CDR2 FYNNEI. The CDR3 totals 15 residues. The chain recombines TRBV2 with TRBJ1-1; possibly TRBD1 for D (6 bases). This TCR came from a woman aged 30 to 39 who had recovered from COVID-19. Sample: PBMCs or T cells enriched from blood (not recorded which). CDR3 residues: CASSEFLRGNTEAFF. DNA of the CDR3: TGTGCCAGCAGTGAATTTCTCAGGGGGAACACTGAAGCTTTCTTT.